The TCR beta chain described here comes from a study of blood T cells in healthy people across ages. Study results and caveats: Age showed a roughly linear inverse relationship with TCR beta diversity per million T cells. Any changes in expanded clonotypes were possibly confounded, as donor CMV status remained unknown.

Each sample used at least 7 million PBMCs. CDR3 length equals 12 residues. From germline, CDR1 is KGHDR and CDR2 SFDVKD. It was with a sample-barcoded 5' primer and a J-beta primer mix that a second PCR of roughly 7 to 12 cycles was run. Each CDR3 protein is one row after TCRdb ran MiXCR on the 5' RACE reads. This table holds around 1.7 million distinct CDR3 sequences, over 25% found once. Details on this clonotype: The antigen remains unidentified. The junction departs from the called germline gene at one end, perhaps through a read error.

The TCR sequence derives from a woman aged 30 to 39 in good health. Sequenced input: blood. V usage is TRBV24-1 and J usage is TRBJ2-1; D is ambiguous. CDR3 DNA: TGTGCCACCAGTGTGGGAAGCAATGAGCAGGTCTTC. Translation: CATSVGSNEQVF.